The source of this TCR beta chain is a study of OX40 agonist ivuxolimab in advanced cancers. About the study: The study treated patients with ivuxolimab, an agonistic anti-OX40 (CD134) antibody. All patients had ivuxolimab intravenously every 2 weeks at 0.01 to 10 mg/kg. Dose-escalation patients were diagnosed with hepatocellular carcinoma, melanoma, renal cell cancer or head and neck cancer. General observations from the study: The CD4+ and CD8+ T cells in the blood had expanded clonally by week 6 at 0.1 to 3.0 mg/kg.

In regard to this clone: As yet, its antigen is unknown.

Sequencing used immunoSEQ multiplex PCR; TCRdb keeps in-frame clones, though not all of them. The sample contains about 68,000 clones, approximately 80% of which appear only once. The CDR3 contains 16 residues. Trimming pared 0 bases from V and 7 bases from J, leaving 17 bases between. Germline V gene lookup returns CDR1 SGHRS and CDR2 YFSETQ. The receptor was isolated from an adult with an advanced solid tumor such as melanoma, head and neck, liver or kidney cancer. Specimen: CD4+ or CD8+ T cells sorted from blood, collected in a trial of the OX40 agonist ivuxolimab. The genes are TRBV5-1 and TRBJ2-1; tentatively, D is TRBD1 (6 bases). DNA of the CDR3: TGCGCCAGCAGCTTGGAATTAGGGGGATCAGGTAATGAGCAGTTCTTC. Amino acids: CASSLELGGSGNEQFF.